This passage covers 16 T cell receptor beta chains from one sample sequenced in a study of T cell responses to AZD1222 COVID-19 vaccine. Measured with immunoSEQ multiplex PCR; TCRdb has only the in-frame clones, and not every one. The sample holds under 150,000 clones, roughly 89% seen once. This sample comprised peripheral blood, obtained on day 0 of AZD1222 vaccination. These receptor sequences come from an adult in good health.

This clone was recorded once. This chain joins TRBV30 and TRBJ1-4, with D unresolved. The CDR3 is 16 residues long. CDR1 and CDR2 from the germline V gene are GTSNPN and SVGIG (reference sequence). Trimming removed 1 base from V and 0 bases from J, with 12 bases in between. The CDR3 DNA is TGTGCCTGGAGTGGGAGAGAGAGAACAACTAATGAAAAACTGTTTTTT. Protein sequence: CAWSGRERTTNEKLFF.

This sequence joins TRBV5-5 and TRBJ2-4; maybe TRBD1 (6 bases). Trimming removed 2 bases from V and 7 bases from J, with 13 bases in between. Germline loops: CDR1 SGHKS, CDR2 YYEKEE (reference sequence). There are 14 residues in the CDR3. The CDR3 sequence is CASSLGQGFNIQYF. CDR3 DNA sequence: TGTGCCAGCAGCTTAGGGCAGGGGTTCAACATTCAGTACTTC.

The chain carries TRBV5-6 and TRBJ1-1; D is possibly TRBD1 (6 bases). Deletions cut 1 base from V and 3 bases from J, with 13 bases between. In germline, CDR1 is SGHDT, CDR2 YYEEEE. The CDR3 is 15 residues long. CDR3 loop: CASSLTGRTDTEAFF. The CDR3 DNA reads as TGTGCCAGCAGCTTGACAGGGAGGACGGACACTGAAGCTTTCTTT.

This chain uses TRBV21-1 with TRBJ2-1; the table's D call of TRBD2 was not tested on the DNA. TRBV21-1 is classified as a pseudogene. This CDR3 has 11 amino acids. CDR3 residues: CASTMEGEQFF. In nucleotides, the CDR3 is TGTGCCAGCACCATGGAGGGGGAGCAGTTCTTC.

V is TRBV4-2 and J is TRBJ1-5, with 7 bases matching TRBD1. In germline, CDR1 is LGHNA, CDR2 YNFKEQ. The CDR3 totals 16 residues. V shed 0 bases, J shed 3 bases, and the junction held 5 bases outside the gene matches. The CDR3 loop reads CASSQEPGQNNQPQHF. The CDR3 coding sequence is TGTGCCAGCAGCCAAGAACCGGGACAGAACAATCAGCCCCAGCATTTT.

This chain uses TRBV11-2 with TRBJ2-2, with TRBD1 matching over 9 bases. V lost 4 bases, J lost 3 bases, and 6 bases stayed unmatched. This CDR3 contains 16 residues. The germline CDR1 and CDR2 sequences are SGHAT and FQNNGV. The chain's CDR3 is CASSSTGGKHTGELFF. For the CDR3, the DNA is TGTGCCAGCAGCTCCACAGGGGGCAAACACACCGGGGAGCTGTTTTTT. The variable domain in full, completed from reference TRBV11-2 and TRBJ2-2, reads EAGVAQSPRYKIIEKRQSVAFWCNPISGHATLYWYQQILGQGPKLLIQFQNNGVVDDSQLPKDRFSAERLKGVDSTLKIQPAKLEDSAVYLCASSSTGGKHTGELFFGEGSRLTVL.

This chain links TRBV9 with TRBJ2-1, with 10 positions matching TRBD1. Germline CDR1 reads SGDLS; CDR2 reads YYNGEE. V dropped 3 bases and J dropped 10; count of bases not matched to a gene: 7. CDR3 length equals 14 residues. CDR3 bases: TGTGCCAGCAGCGCCGGGACAGGGGTTGTGGAGCAGTTCTTC. This translates into CASSAGTGVVEQFF.

J is TRBJ1-2 and V is TRBV7-8; D call uncertain. The length of the CDR3 is 15 residues. The V gene's germline CDR1 is SGHVS and CDR2 FQNEAQ. Trimming cost V 2 bases and J 6 bases, with 16 bases left between them. The CDR3 DNA follows: TGTGCCAGCAGCTTATCTGGGGAGGGCGCGGATGGCTACACCTTC. It codes for CASSLSGEGADGYTF.

This clone was recorded a few times. The rearrangement uses TRBV3-1 (or the pseudogene TRBV3-2) and TRBJ1-5; 8 bases agree with TRBD1. The CDR3 loop spans 17 amino acids. Looked up from germline, CDR1 is LGHDT and CDR2 is YNNKEL (reference sequence). V gave up 3 bases and J gave up 2 bases; unmatched junction bases: 9. DNA of the CDR3: TGTGCCAGCAGCCAGGGGAGGGGGACAGGAGGCAATCAGCCCCAGCATTTT. Its translation is CASSQGRGTGGNQPQHF.

This clone appeared once. The rearrangement joins TRBV3-1 (or the pseudogene TRBV3-2) to TRBJ2-7; D might be TRBD1 (7 bases). The germline V gene has CDR1 LGHDT and CDR2 YNNKEL (reference sequence). Between the trimmed V and J ends, which lost 1 base and 6 bases, there was a span of 10 bases. This CDR3 spans 13 amino acids. CDR3 DNA: TGTGCCAGCAGCCAAGGGAGGGGGCTCGAGCAGTACTTC. Translation gives CASSQGRGLEQYF.

This chain uses TRBV6-5 with TRBJ2-3; D may be TRBD1 or TRBD2 (5 bases each). V gave up 8 bases and J gave up 6 bases, with 18 bases separating them. Germline values: CDR1 MNHEY, CDR2 SVGAGI. CDR3 length equals 14 residues. The CDR3 DNA follows: TGTGCCAGCCAACTCGGGACCGTGTGGGATACGCAGTATTTT. Translation: CASQLGTVWDTQYF.

This chain joins TRBV5-1 and TRBJ1-4; D possibly corresponds to TRBD1 (5 bases). V lost 0 bases and J 7 bases, leaving 7 bases between the germline ends. This CDR3 spans 13 amino acids. Germline V gives CDR1 SGHRS, CDR2 YFSETQ. CDR3 nucleotides: TGCGCCAGCAGCTTGGTTCAGGGTGAAAAACTGTTTTTT. Translation gives CASSLVQGEKLFF. Combining the CDR3 with reference TRBV5-1 and TRBJ1-4 gives the whole variable domain KAGVTQTPRYLIKTRGQQVTLSCSPISGHRSVSWYQQTPGQGLQFLFEYFSETQRNKGNFPGRFSGRQFSNSRSEMNVSTLELGDSALYLCASSLVQGEKLFFGSGTQLSVL.

A remark on this clone: This sample includes further DNA sequences coding for the same CDR3. The chain carries TRBV18 and TRBJ1-4, with no clear D. Germline V gene sequence: CDR1 KGHSH, CDR2 LQKENI. Trimming pared 2 bases from V and 4 bases from J, leaving 5 bases between. CDR3 size: 13 residues. The CDR3 protein is CASSPGLNEKLFF. The CDR3 bases are TGTGCCAGCTCACCAGGGCTTAATGAAAAACTGTTTTTT.

V is TRBV3-1 (or the pseudogene TRBV3-2) and J is TRBJ2-7; TRBD1 agrees at 8 bases. Germline V gives CDR1 LGHDT, CDR2 YNNKEL (reference sequence). The CDR3 sequence is 14 residues long. After removal of 4 bases from V and 4 bases from J, the junction contained 6 bases not matched to a gene. The CDR3 DNA reads TGTGCCAGCAGCCCCCGAGACAGGGGTTACGAGCAGTACTTC. Encoded protein: CASSPRDRGYEQYF.

The V and J genes are TRBV7-3 and TRBJ2-1; D is unclear. V lost 1 base and J 7 bases, leaving 23 bases between the germline ends. Germline V gene lookup returns CDR1 SGHTA and CDR2 FQGTGA. The CDR3 totals 18 residues. CDR3 sequence (DNA): TGTGCCAGCAGCTTAAGCTCTAGGTCGACGCCCGGACGAAATGAGCAGTTCTTC. The encoded protein is CASSLSSRSTPGRNEQFF. The variable domain in full, with the rest retrieved from reference TRBV7-3 and TRBJ2-1, is GAGVSQTPSNKVTEKGKYVELRCDPISGHTALYWYRQSLGQGPEFLIYFQGTGAADDSGLPNDRFFAVRPEGSVSTLKIQRTERGDSAVYLCASSLSSRSTPGRNEQFFGPGTRLTVL.

The chain uses TRBV7-2 and TRBJ2-5; D possibly corresponds to TRBD1 (6 bases). Germline V gene lookup returns CDR1 SGHTA and CDR2 FQGNSA. The V end lost 1 base, the J end lost 2 bases, and 11 bases lay between the germline ends. This CDR3 has 15 amino acids. The DNA for the CDR3 is TGTGCCAGCAGCTTAGACAGGGACCCTCAAGAGACCCAGTACTTC. As protein: CASSLDRDPQETQYF.